This TCR beta chain was retrieved from a study of blood T cell repertoires in COVID-19. Assay used: immunoSEQ multiplex PCR; TCRdb lists only in-frame clones, some missing. The table includes 60,000 to 75,000 clones, 85% to 90% detected once. The V gene end was trimmed by 8 bases and the J gene end by 6 bases; junction bases not matched to a gene: 11. Germline lookup yields CDR1 KGHSH and CDR2 LQKENI. This CDR3 spans 16 amino acids. The chain is built from TRBV18 and TRBJ2-6; 9 positions agree with TRBD1. This clonotype was sampled from a man in his forties or fifties with active COVID-19. Sequenced input: peripheral blood. CDR3 amino acids: CASALGQGSLANVLTF. As DNA, the CDR3 is TGTGCCAGCGCCTTGGGACAGGGATCCTTGGCCAACGTCCTGACTTTC.